Listed below are T cell receptor beta chains from one sample, sequenced in a study of T cell repertoires in cytomegalovirus infection. Their antigen targets remain unknown. TCRdb re-analysed the reads in MiXCR, keeping a single row per CDR3 protein. Of roughly 500,000 distinct CDR3 sequences in the sample, roughly 42% were seen once. Sequences were derived from cultured PBMCs, sampled from culture after CMV antigen stimulation. These receptors were collected from a human donor in good health (CMV status not recorded). Some clones in this sample may be carry-over from other donors' samples. CDR3s include the opening cysteine and the closing phenylalanine or tryptophan. Each record gives: J gene, V gene, D gene, CDR3 protein. The D gene is left open where the match is weak.

J gene: TRBJ1-1; V gene: TRBV7-6; D gene: .; CDR3 protein: CASSWGTGRGNTEAFF
J gene: TRBJ1-4; V gene: TRBV27; D gene: .; CDR3 protein: CASSLGGYNEKLFF
J gene: TRBJ1-3; V gene: TRBV12-3/TRBV12-4; D gene: .; CDR3 protein: CASSFRDTIYF
J gene: TRBJ1-5; V gene: TRBV18; D gene: .; CDR3 protein: CASSPDRRGAPQHF
J gene: TRBJ2-1; V gene: TRBV20-1; D gene: TRBD2; CDR3 protein: CSAGLAGRSYNEQFF
J gene: TRBJ2-5; V gene: TRBV7-9; D gene: .; CDR3 protein: CASTRLLQETQYF
J gene: TRBJ2-5; V gene: TRBV7-2; D gene: TRBD2; CDR3 protein: CASSAGTTATQYF
J gene: TRBJ2-5; V gene: TRBV4-2; D gene: TRBD2; CDR3 protein: CASSQDHSGGVQETQYF
J gene: TRBJ2-4; V gene: TRBV19; D gene: .; CDR3 protein: CASARQGDAAKNIQYF
J gene: TRBJ2-7; V gene: TRBV6-1; D gene: .; CDR3 protein: CASSPRVEYEQYF
J gene: TRBJ2-2; V gene: TRBV2; D gene: TRBD1; CDR3 protein: CASNRQGNTGELFF
J gene: TRBJ2-7; V gene: TRBV6-6; D gene: TRBD2; CDR3 protein: CASSGGLAGGNTYEQYF
J gene: TRBJ1-2; V gene: TRBV25-1; D gene: TRBD1; CDR3 protein: CASSEGTGQGGFGYGYTF
J gene: TRBJ1-5; V gene: TRBV12-3/TRBV12-4; D gene: TRBD1; CDR3 protein: CASSSTGGGNQPQHF
J gene: TRBJ2-7; V gene: TRBV19; D gene: TRBD2; CDR3 protein: CASSIGTSGYNEQYF
J gene: TRBJ2-3; V gene: TRBV5-1; D gene: .; CDR3 protein: CASSFAGTSTDTQYF
J gene: TRBJ2-2; V gene: TRBV12-5; D gene: .; CDR3 protein: CASGLSTGPNTGELFF
J gene: TRBJ1-2; V gene: TRBV5-4; D gene: .; CDR3 protein: CASSLAYSGPYGYTF
J gene: TRBJ2-7; V gene: TRBV6-2/TRBV6-3; D gene: TRBD2; CDR3 protein: CASSYSTSGTREQYF
J gene: TRBJ2-5; V gene: TRBV30; D gene: TRBD1; CDR3 protein: CAWSPGTGEQETQYF
J gene: TRBJ2-5; V gene: TRBV2; D gene: .; CDR3 protein: CARTPLGGSQYF
J gene: TRBJ2-4; V gene: TRBV6-2/TRBV6-3; D gene: TRBD1; CDR3 protein: CASRGGLSGRIQYF
J gene: TRBJ1-2; V gene: TRBV7-8; D gene: .; CDR3 protein: CASSLVGGSYYGYTF
J gene: TRBJ2-5; V gene: TRBV5-1; D gene: TRBD2; CDR3 protein: CASNVTGTSRRIGTQYF
J gene: TRBJ2-7; V gene: TRBV20-1; D gene: TRBD1; CDR3 protein: CSARDRSGEQYF
J gene: TRBJ2-2; V gene: TRBV19; D gene: .; CDR3 protein: CASSIDAGEYTGELFF
J gene: TRBJ2-1; V gene: TRBV12-3/TRBV12-4; D gene: TRBD2; CDR3 protein: CASGEGIPDGEQFF
J gene: TRBJ2-1; V gene: TRBV10-3; D gene: .; CDR3 protein: CAISEPRAGAYNEQFF
J gene: TRBJ2-1; V gene: TRBV4-1; D gene: .; CDR3 protein: CASSQGGGNKNEQFF
J gene: TRBJ2-2; V gene: TRBV28; D gene: TRBD1; CDR3 protein: CASSPGDRNTGELFF
J gene: TRBJ1-1; V gene: TRBV4-2; D gene: .; CDR3 protein: CASSQEWLGSEAFF
J gene: TRBJ1-1; V gene: TRBV6-2/TRBV6-3; D gene: .; CDR3 protein: CASSYSTGMNTEAFF
J gene: TRBJ1-1; V gene: TRBV11-2; D gene: .; CDR3 protein: CASSSLRRGNTEAFF
J gene: TRBJ1-5; V gene: TRBV6-1; D gene: .; CDR3 protein: CASTRQGNQPQHF
J gene: TRBJ1-3; V gene: TRBV12-3/TRBV12-4; D gene: .; CDR3 protein: CASSSTGTGIVNTIYF
J gene: TRBJ1-2; V gene: TRBV28; D gene: .; CDR3 protein: CASSGPGQNYGYTF
J gene: TRBJ1-5; V gene: TRBV7-6; D gene: .; CDR3 protein: CASSSRLGDNQPQHF
J gene: TRBJ1-1; V gene: TRBV20-1; D gene: TRBD1; CDR3 protein: CSAWDSFIKMNTEAFF
J gene: TRBJ2-3; V gene: TRBV10-3; D gene: TRBD2; CDR3 protein: CAISKASSGPSTDTQYF
J gene: TRBJ1-2; V gene: TRBV28; D gene: .; CDR3 protein: CASRTDYYGYTF